What follows are 21 T cell receptor beta chains derived from one specimen sequenced in a study of blood T cells in healthy people across ages. For the second PCR, which ran for 7 to 11 cycles, a sample-barcoded 5' primer and a J-beta primer mix were used. TCRdb redid the calling of the 5' RACE reads with MiXCR, one entry per CDR3 protein. The sample lists 1.5 million or so distinct CDR3 sequences, roughly two fifths occurring once. Sequences were obtained from blood. The receptors shown here come from a woman between 18 and 29 years old in good health.

This clonotype was counted only a few times. The genes are TRBV20-1 and TRBJ2-4; TRBD2 aligns across 10 bases. Germline CDR1 reads DFQATT; CDR2 reads SNEGSKA (reference sequence). V lost 6 bases, J lost 0 bases, and 11 bases stayed unmatched. This CDR3 has 17 residues. CDR3 DNA sequence: TGCAGTGCACCCACTAGCGGGACGGGGGTAGCCAAAAACATTCAGTACTTC. This gives the protein CSAPTSGTGVAKNIQYF.

The chain couples TRBV20-1 to TRBJ2-1; 8 positions agree with TRBD2. This CDR3 comprises 15 residues. The germline gives CDR1 DFQATT, CDR2 SNEGSKA (reference sequence). V lost 4 bases, J lost 7 bases, and 12 bases stayed unmatched. The CDR3 DNA is TGCAGTGCTAACCAAGCGGGGGACTCGTATAATGAGCAGTTCTTC. Translated: CSANQAGDSYNEQFF.

This clonotype was counted a few times. The CDR3 is CASSETVAGELFF. The CDR3 nucleotides read TGCGCCAGCAGCGAAACAGTCGCCGGGGAGCTGTTTTTT. The chain links TRBV4-1 to TRBJ2-2; the D is unclear. The ends were cut back, 5 bases at V and 6 bases at J, with 10 bases in the middle. Germline V CDR1 and CDR2: MGHRA, YSYEKL. The CDR3 spans 13 residues.

The J gene is TRBJ2-1, the V gene TRBV7-6; 7 bases align to TRBD1. The germline V gene encodes CDR1 SGHVS and CDR2 FNYEAQ. Unmatched junction bases numbered 10, after V lost 1 base and J lost 7 bases. The length of the CDR3 is 16 residues. DNA of the CDR3: TGTGCCAGCAGCTTAGGAAGGGGGCGGAACCGGAATGAGCAGTTCTTC. Its protein is CASSLGRGRNRNEQFF.

This clonotype was picked up a small number of times. V and J are TRBV29-1 and TRBJ2-1, with 10 bases fitting TRBD1. CDR3 length: 14 amino acids. V shed 6 bases, J shed 6 bases, and the junction held 8 bases outside the gene matches. The germline gives CDR1 SQVTM, CDR2 ANQGSEA. CDR3 DNA: TGCAGCGTAACCGGGACAGGGGCTCCCAATGAGCAGTTCTTC. This translates into CSVTGTGAPNEQFF.

A few counts support this clonotype. The rearrangement uses TRBV15 and TRBJ1-5, with 10 nucleotides matching TRBD1. Germline V gene data show CDR1 as LNHNV and CDR2 as YYDKDF (reference sequence). The CDR3 has 15 amino acids. V shed 2 bases, J shed 5 bases, and the junction held 3 bases outside the gene matches. Written as DNA, the CDR3 is TGTGCCACCAGCAGATACGGGACAGGGGATCAGCCCCAGCATTTT. This encodes CATSRYGTGDQPQHF.

The sample holds a few counts of this clonotype. V and J are TRBV3-1 and TRBJ1-5; 10 bases fit TRBD1. V dropped 1 base and J dropped 12; count of bases not matched to a gene: 0. The CDR3 is 12 residues long. Germline CDR1 reads LGHDT; CDR2 reads YNNKEL (reference sequence). The CDR3 sequence: CASSQGTGGQHF. The CDR3 nucleotides are TGTGCCAGCAGCCAAGGGACAGGGGGCCAGCATTTT.

This clonotype occurred a few times. V is TRBV21-1 and J is TRBJ1-2. TRBV21-1 is listed as a pseudogene. The CDR3 covers 22 residues. CDR3 sequence reads: CASSKVPKRGRDGRVLNYGYTF. The CDR3 bases are TGTGCCAGCAGCAAAGTGCCCAAAAGAGGGAGGGACGGACGGGTGCTTAACTATGGCTACACCTTC.

The CDR3: CASSTSSGGADTQYF. CDR3 sequence (DNA): TGCGCCAGCAGCACCTCCTCGGGGGGCGCAGATACGCAGTATTTT. The chain joins TRBV5-1 to TRBJ2-3, with D maybe TRBD2 (7 bases). Trimming left V 4 bases short and J 4 bases short, with 16 bases between. From germline, CDR1 is SGHRS and CDR2 YFSETQ. There are 15 residues in the CDR3. The whole variable domain, remainder taken from reference TRBV5-1 and TRBJ2-3, is KAGVTQTPRYLIKTRGQQVTLSCSPISGHRSVSWYQQTPGQGLQFLFEYFSETQRNKGNFPGRFSGRQFSNSRSEMNVSTLELGDSALYLCASSTSSGGADTQYFGPGTRLTVL.

This clonotype was counted only a few times. The chain links TRBV9 to TRBJ2-3; D remains unclear. This CDR3 has 13 amino acids. CDR1 SGDLS and CDR2 YYNGEE come from the germline V gene. Trimming took 3 bases from V and 0 from J, leaving 5 bases between them. DNA for the CDR3: TGTGCCAGCAGCGAAAAAAGCACAGATACGCAGTATTTT. The encoded protein is CASSEKSTDTQYF.

This chain uses TRBV4-2 with TRBJ1-1; a weak D match, TRBD1 (5 bases). The V gene lost 3 bases and the J gene lost 1 base, with 9 bases spanning the gap. Germline V gene data show CDR1 as LGHNA and CDR2 as YNFKEQ. This CDR3 has 14 amino acids. In nucleotides, the CDR3 is TGTGCCAGCAGCCAGATGGGGGGGAACACTGAAGCTTTCTTT. Protein product: CASSQMGGNTEAFF.

This clonotype was recorded a few times. The J gene is TRBJ2-3, the V gene TRBV7-9, with TRBD2 matching 11 bases. With V trimmed by 5 bases and J by 0 bases, 10 bases remained unmatched. This CDR3 is built from 18 residues. Looked up from germline, CDR1 is SEHNR and CDR2 is FQNEAQ (reference sequence). The DNA for the CDR3 is TGTGCCAGCAGCGCACTAGCGGGAGAGATCACTAGCACAGATACGCAGTATTTT. This encodes CASSALAGEITSTDTQYF. Complete variable domain (other parts from reference TRBV7-9 and TRBJ2-3): DTGVSQNPRHKITKRGQNVTFRCDPISEHNRLYWYRQTLGQGPEFLTYFQNEAQLEKSRLLSDRFSAERPKGSFSTLEIQRTEQGDSAMYLCASSALAGEITSTDTQYFGPGTRLTVL.

This chain uses TRBV7-9 with TRBJ1-2; perhaps TRBD1 as D (5 bases). Germline-derived CDR1 and CDR2 are SEHNR and FQNEAQ (reference sequence). Trimming took 1 base from V and 4 from J, leaving 13 bases between them. This CDR3 is built from 15 residues. The CDR3 sequence is CASSLVPQGSYGYTF. In DNA, the CDR3 is TGTGCCAGCAGCTTAGTACCCCAGGGCAGCTATGGCTACACCTTC.

The chain uses TRBV7-9 and TRBJ2-1, with 10 bases that match TRBD2. Germline CDR1 reads SEHNR; CDR2 reads FQNEAQ (reference sequence). The CDR3 loop spans 16 amino acids. Trimming removed 1 base from V and 2 bases from J; junction bases left unmatched: 2. DNA of the CDR3: TGTGCCAGCAGCTTAGTTACTAGCGGGGCCTACAATGAGCAGTTCTTC. Protein product: CASSLVTSGAYNEQFF.

This clonotype was observed a few times. The genes are TRBV6-5 and TRBJ2-7; D gene ambiguous. Germline V gene lookup returns CDR1 MNHEY and CDR2 SVGAGI. The CDR3 runs 14 residues. Trimming pared 4 bases from V and 2 bases from J, leaving 12 bases between. In DNA form, the CDR3 reads TGTGCCAGCAGTTCTCCACTTACCCCCTACGAGCAGTACTTC. It yields the protein CASSSPLTPYEQYF.

This clonotype turned up a few times. The chain links TRBV6-6 to TRBJ2-1; 8 bases align to TRBD2. CDR1 is MNHNY, CDR2 SVGAGI, per germline (reference sequence). The junction had 13 bases not matched to a gene; V was cut back by 7 bases and J by 5 bases. The CDR3 runs to 16 residues. CDR3 sequence: CASKTRRLAGDNEQFF. CDR3 DNA sequence: TGTGCCAGCAAAACGCGCCGGCTAGCGGGTGACAATGAGCAGTTCTTC.

This chain joins TRBV13 and TRBJ2-2, with TRBD2 matching 8 bases. Germline CDR1 and CDR2: PRHDT and FYEKMQ (reference sequence). V gave up 3 bases and J gave up 4 bases; unmatched junction bases: 4. The CDR3 sequence is 15 residues long. The CDR3 sequence is CASSFRLASTGELFF. The CDR3 DNA is TGTGCCAGCAGCTTTCGACTAGCGTCCACCGGGGAGCTGTTTTTT.

The rearrangement uses TRBV7-2 and TRBJ2-7, with D perhaps matching TRBD2 (5 bases). This CDR3 region has 17 residues. V lost 1 base and J lost 0, with 16 bases in between. Germline lookup yields CDR1 SGHTA and CDR2 FQGNSA. As DNA, the CDR3 is TGTGCCAGCAGCTTAGGGCGGCAGCGGAGGAGCTCCTACGAGCAGTACTTC. This translates into CASSLGRQRRSSYEQYF.

This chain links TRBV27 with TRBJ2-3, with D hard to call. The germline V gene encodes CDR1 MNHEY and CDR2 SMNVEV (reference sequence). Trimming stripped 1 base from V and 5 bases from J, with 10 bases between. This CDR3 has 14 amino acids. The CDR3 loop reads CASSLYRSEDTQYF. The CDR3 DNA sequence: TGTGCCAGCAGTTTATATAGGTCGGAAGATACGCAGTATTTT.

The chain carries TRBV27 and TRBJ1-1, with D unclear. Trimming pared 2 bases from V and 6 bases from J, leaving 10 bases between. The CDR3 is 13 amino acids. Germline CDR1 reads MNHEY; CDR2 reads SMNVEV (reference sequence). The CDR3 here is CASSLLGYAEAFF. The CDR3, as DNA: TGTGCCAGCAGTTTACTGGGGTACGCTGAAGCTTTCTTT.

The chain recombines TRBV7-2 with TRBJ2-3; tentative D call: TRBD2 (6 bases). V was shortened by 7 bases and J by 4 bases, with 18 bases between the two germline ends. The CDR3 spans 15 residues. Germline loops: CDR1 SGHTA, CDR2 FQGNSA. Here the CDR3 reads CASTPFLTGADTQYF. CDR3 coding DNA: TGTGCCAGCACCCCGTTTCTCACGGGGGCAGATACGCAGTATTTT.